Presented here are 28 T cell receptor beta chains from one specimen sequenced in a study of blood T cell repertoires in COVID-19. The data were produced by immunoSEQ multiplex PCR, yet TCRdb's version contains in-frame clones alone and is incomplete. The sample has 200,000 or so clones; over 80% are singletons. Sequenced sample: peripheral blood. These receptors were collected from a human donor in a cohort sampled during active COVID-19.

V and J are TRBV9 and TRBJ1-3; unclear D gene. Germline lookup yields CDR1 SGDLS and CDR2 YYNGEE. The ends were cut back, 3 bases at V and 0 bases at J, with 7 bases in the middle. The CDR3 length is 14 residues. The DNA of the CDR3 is TGTGCCAGCAGCGGACGGAGCTCTGGAAACACCATATATTTT. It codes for CASSGRSSGNTIYF.

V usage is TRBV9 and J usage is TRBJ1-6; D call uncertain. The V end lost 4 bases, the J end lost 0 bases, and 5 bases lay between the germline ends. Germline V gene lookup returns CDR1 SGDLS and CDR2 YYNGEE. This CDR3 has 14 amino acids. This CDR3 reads CASSHNSYNSPLHF. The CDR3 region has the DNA TGTGCCAGCAGCCACAACTCCTATAATTCACCCCTCCACTTT.

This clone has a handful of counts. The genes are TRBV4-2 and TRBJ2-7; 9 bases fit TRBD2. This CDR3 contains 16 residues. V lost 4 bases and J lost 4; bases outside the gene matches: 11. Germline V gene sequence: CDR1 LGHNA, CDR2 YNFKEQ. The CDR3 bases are TGTGCCAGCAGCCGGACTACGACGGCGGGAGGGTACGAGCAGTACTTC. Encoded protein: CASSRTTTAGGYEQYF.

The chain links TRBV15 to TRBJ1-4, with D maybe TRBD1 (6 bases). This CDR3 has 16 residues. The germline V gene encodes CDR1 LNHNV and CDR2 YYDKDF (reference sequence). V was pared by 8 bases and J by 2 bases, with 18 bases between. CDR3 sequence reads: CATGKQGFGTNEKLFF. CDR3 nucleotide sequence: TGTGCCACCGGGAAACAGGGTTTCGGGACTAATGAAAAACTGTTTTTT.

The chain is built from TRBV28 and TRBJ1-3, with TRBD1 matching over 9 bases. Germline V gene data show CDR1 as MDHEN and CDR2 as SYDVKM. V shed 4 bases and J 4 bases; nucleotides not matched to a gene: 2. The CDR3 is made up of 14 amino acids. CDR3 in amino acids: CASSSQGAGNTIYF. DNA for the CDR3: TGTGCCAGCAGTTCACAGGGGGCCGGAAACACCATATATTTT.

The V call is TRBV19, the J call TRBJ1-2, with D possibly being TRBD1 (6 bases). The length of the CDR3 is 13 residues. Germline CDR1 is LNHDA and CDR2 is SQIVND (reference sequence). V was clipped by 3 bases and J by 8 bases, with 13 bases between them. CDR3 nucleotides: TGTGCCAGTAGTATTCTGGGGGCGAAAGGCTACACCTTC. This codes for CASSILGAKGYTF.

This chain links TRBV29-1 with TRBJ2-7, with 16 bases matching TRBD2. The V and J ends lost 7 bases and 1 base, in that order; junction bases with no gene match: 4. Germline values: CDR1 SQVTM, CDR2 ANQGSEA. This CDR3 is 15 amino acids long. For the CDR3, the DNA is TGCAGCGGGGGACTAGCGGGAGGGCCATCCTACGAGCAGTACTTC. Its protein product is CSGGLAGGPSYEQYF.

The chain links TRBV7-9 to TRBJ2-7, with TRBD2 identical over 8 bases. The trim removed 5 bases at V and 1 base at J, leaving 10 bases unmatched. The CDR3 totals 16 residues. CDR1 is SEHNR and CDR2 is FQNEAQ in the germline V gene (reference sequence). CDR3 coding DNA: TGTGCCAGCAGCCCCCTGGGGGTAGCGGGGTCCTACGAGCAGTACTTC. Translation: CASSPLGVAGSYEQYF.

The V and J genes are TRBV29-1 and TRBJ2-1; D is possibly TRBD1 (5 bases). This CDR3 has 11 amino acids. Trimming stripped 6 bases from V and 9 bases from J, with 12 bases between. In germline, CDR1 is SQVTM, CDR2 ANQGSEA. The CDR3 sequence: CSVTALGEQFF. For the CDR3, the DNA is TGCAGCGTGACAGCACTGGGTGAGCAGTTCTTC.

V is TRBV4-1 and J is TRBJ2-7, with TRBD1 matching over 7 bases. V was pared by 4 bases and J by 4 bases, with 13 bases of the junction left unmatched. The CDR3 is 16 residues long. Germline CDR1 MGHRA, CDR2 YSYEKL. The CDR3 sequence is CASSRLGPGGMYEQYF. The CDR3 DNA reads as TGCGCCAGCAGCCGCCTGGGGCCAGGGGGTATGTACGAGCAGTACTTC.

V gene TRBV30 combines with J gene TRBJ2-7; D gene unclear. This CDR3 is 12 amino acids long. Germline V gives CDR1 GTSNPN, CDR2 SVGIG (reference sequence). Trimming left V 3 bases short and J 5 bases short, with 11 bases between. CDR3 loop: CAWSARVDEQYF. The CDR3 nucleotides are TGTGCCTGGAGCGCACGGGTTGACGAGCAGTACTTC.

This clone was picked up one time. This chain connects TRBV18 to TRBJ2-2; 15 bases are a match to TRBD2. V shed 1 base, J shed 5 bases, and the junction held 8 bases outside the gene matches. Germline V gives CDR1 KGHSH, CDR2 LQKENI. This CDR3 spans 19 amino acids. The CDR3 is CASSPQGLAGGQRTGELFF. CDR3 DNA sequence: TGTGCCAGCTCACCACAGGGACTAGCGGGAGGCCAGCGGACCGGGGAGCTGTTTTTT. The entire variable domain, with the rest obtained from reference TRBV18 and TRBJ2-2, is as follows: NAGVMQNPRHLVRRRGQEARLRCSPMKGHSHVYWYRQLPEEGLKFMVYLQKENIIDESGMPKERFSAEFPKEGPSILRIQQVVRGDSAAYFCASSPQGLAGGQRTGELFFGEGSRLTVL.

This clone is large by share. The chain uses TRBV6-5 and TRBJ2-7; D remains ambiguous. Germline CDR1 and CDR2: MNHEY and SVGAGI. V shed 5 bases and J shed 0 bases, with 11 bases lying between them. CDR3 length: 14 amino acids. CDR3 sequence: CASSLDGSSYEQYF. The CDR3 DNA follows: TGTGCCAGCAGTCTAGACGGTAGCTCCTACGAGCAGTACTTC.

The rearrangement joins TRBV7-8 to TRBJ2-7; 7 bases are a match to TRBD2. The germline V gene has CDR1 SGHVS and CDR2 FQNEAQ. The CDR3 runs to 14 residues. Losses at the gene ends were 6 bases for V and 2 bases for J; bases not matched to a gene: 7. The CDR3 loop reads CASRTSPYPYEQYF. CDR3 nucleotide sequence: TGTGCCAGCAGGACTAGCCCATATCCCTACGAGCAGTACTTC.

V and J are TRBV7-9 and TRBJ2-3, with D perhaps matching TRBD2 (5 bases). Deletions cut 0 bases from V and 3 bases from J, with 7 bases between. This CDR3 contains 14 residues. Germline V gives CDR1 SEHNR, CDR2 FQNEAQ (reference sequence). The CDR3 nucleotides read TGTGCCAGCAGCTTAGCGGGAGTTACAGATACGCAGTATTTT. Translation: CASSLAGVTDTQYF.

CDR3 nucleotide sequence: TGTGCCAGCAGTCTCACCTCCAGGGATGCTAGAGCGGGCAACGAGCAGTACTTC. This encodes CASSLTSRDARAGNEQYF. The rearrangement uses TRBV28 and TRBJ2-7; D possibly corresponds to TRBD2 (6 bases). V was shortened by 5 bases and J by 5 bases, with 28 bases between the two germline ends. This CDR3 contains 18 residues. Germline lookup yields CDR1 MDHEN and CDR2 SYDVKM.

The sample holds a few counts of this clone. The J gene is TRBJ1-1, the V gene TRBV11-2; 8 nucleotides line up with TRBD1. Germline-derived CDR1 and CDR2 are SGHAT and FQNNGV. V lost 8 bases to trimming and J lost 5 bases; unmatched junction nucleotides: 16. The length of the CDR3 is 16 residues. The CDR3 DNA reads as TGTGCCAGCGCCCTTAGACAGGGGCTCCCCGGGACTGAAGCTTTCTTT. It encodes CASALRQGLPGTEAFF.

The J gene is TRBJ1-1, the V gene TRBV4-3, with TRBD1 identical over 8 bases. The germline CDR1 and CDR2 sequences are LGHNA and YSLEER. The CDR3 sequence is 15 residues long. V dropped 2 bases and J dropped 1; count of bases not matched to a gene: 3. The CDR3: CASSQKQGGNTEAFF. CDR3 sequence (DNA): TGCGCCAGCAGCCAAAAACAGGGGGGGAACACTGAAGCTTTCTTT.

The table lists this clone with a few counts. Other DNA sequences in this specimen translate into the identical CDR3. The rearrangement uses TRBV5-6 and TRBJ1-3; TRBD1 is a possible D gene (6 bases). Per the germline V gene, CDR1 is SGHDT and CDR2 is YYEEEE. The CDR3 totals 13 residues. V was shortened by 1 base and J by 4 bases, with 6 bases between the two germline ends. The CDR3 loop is CASSLRGGNTIYF. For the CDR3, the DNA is TGTGCCAGCAGCTTGAGGGGGGGAAACACCATATATTTT.

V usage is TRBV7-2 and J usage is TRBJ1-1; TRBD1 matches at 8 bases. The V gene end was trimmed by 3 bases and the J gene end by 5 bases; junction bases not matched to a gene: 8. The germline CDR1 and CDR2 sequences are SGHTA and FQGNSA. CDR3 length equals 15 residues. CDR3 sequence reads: CASSFRVRGRTEAFF. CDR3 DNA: TGTGCCAGCAGCTTCAGGGTCAGGGGGCGGACTGAAGCTTTCTTT.

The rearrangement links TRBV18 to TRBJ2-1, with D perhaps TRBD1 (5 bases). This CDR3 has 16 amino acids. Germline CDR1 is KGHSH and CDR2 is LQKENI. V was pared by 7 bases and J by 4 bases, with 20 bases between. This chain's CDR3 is CASLDGGIGDYNEQFF. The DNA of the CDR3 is TGTGCCAGCTTGGACGGCGGTATAGGGGATTACAATGAGCAGTTCTTC. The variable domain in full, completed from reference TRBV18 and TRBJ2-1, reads NAGVMQNPRHLVRRRGQEARLRCSPMKGHSHVYWYRQLPEEGLKFMVYLQKENIIDESGMPKERFSAEFPKEGPSILRIQQVVRGDSAAYFCASLDGGIGDYNEQFFGPGTRLTVL.

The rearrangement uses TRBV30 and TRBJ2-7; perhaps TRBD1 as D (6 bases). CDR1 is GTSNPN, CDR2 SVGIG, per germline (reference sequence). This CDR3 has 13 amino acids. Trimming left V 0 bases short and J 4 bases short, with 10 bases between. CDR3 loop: CAWSVWDKYEQYF. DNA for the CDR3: TGTGCCTGGAGTGTATGGGACAAGTACGAGCAGTACTTC.

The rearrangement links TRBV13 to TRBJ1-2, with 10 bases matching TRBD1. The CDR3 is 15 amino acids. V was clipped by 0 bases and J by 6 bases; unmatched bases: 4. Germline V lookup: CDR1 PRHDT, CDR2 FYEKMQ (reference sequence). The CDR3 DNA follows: TGTGCCAGCAGCTTAGGGGGACAGGGGAGGGATGGCTACACCTTC. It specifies CASSLGGQGRDGYTF.

In DNA form, the CDR3 reads TGCGCCAGCCTATTGGGACCCGGGACTAGCAGAAAAGCGAACACCGGGGAGCTGTTTTTT. This encodes CASLLGPGTSRKANTGELFF. The rearrangement links TRBV4-1 to TRBJ2-2, with 9 positions matching TRBD2. The CDR3 has 20 residues. V shed 8 bases, J shed 0 bases, and the junction held 19 bases outside the gene matches. Germline lookup yields CDR1 MGHRA and CDR2 YSYEKL.

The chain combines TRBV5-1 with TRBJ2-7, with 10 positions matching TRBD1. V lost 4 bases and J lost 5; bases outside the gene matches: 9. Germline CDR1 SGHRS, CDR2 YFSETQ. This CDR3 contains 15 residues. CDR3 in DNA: TGCGCCAGCAGCGTACCGGGACAGGGGTCTCACGAGCAGTACTTC. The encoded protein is CASSVPGQGSHEQYF.

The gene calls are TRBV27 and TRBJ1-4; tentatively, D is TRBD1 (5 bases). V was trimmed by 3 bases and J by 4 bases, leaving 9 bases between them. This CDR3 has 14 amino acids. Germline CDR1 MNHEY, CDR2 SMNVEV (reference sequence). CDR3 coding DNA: TGTGCCAGCAGTTTTCAGGGTATTAATGAAAAACTGTTTTTT. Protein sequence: CASSFQGINEKLFF.

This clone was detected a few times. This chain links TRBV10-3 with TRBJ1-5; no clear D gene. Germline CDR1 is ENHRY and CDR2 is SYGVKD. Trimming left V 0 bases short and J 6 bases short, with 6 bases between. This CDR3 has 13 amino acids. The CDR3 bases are TGTGCCATCAGTGAGTCGCTCGGTCAGCCCCAGCATTTT. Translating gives CAISESLGQPQHF.

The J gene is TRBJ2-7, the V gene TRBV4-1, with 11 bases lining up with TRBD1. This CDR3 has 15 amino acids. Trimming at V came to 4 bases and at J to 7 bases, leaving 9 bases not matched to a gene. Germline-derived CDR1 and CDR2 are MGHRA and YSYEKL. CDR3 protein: CASSPGQGAIREQYF. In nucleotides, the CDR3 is TGCGCCAGCAGCCCAGGACAGGGGGCTATCCGTGAGCAGTACTTC.